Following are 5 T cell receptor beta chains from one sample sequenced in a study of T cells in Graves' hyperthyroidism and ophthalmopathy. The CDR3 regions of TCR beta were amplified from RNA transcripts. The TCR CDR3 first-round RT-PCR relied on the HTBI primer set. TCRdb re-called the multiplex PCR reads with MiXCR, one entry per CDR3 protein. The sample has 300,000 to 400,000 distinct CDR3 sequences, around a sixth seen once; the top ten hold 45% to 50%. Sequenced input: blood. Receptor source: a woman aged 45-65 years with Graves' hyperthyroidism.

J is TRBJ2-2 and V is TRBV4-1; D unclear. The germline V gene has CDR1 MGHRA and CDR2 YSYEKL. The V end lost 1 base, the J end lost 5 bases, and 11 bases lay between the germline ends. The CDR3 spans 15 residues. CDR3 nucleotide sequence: TGCGCCAGCAGCCAAGTTCAAGCGAGGACCGGGGAGCTGTTTTTT. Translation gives CASSQVQARTGELFF.

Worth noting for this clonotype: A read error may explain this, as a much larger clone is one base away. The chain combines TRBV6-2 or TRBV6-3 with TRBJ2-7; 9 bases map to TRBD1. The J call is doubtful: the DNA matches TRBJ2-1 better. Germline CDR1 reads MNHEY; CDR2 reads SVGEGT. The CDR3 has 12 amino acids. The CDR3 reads CATRDRAYEQFF. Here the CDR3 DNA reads TGTGCCACCCGGGACAGGGCCTACGAGCAGTTCTTC.

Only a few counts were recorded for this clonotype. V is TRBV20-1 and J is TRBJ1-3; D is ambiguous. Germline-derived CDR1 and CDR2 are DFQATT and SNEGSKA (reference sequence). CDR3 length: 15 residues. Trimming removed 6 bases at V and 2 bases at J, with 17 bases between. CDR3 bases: TGCAGTGCCAAATTACAGCGGGCCCCTGGAAACACCATATATTTT. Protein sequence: CSAKLQRAPGNTIYF.

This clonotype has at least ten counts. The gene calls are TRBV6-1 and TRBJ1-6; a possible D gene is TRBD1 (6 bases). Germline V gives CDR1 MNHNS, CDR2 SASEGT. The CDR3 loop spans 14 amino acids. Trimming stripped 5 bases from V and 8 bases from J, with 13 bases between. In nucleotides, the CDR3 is TGTGCCAGCAGTTACCGGGACACTCATTCACCCCTCCACTTT. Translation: CASSYRDTHSPLHF.

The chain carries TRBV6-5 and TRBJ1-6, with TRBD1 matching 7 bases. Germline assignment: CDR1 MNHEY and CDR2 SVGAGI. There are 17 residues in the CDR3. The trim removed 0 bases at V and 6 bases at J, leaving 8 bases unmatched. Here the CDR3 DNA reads TGTGCCAGCAGTTACTCGGGGGTCACAGGGGCTAATTCACCCCTCCACTTT. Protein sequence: CASSYSGVTGANSPLHF.